A single sample gave rise to the 10 T cell receptor beta chains below, sequenced in a study of cytomegalovirus exposure and HLA in healthy donors. The primer mix had 60 Vbeta and 13 Jbeta primers. Assay: immunoSEQ multiplex PCR; the TCRdb copy retains only in-frame clones and omits some. This specimen shows around 150,000 clones; the ten leading clones hold over 1%. The material sequenced was PBMCs. The origin of the receptors is a woman aged 55-75 years in good health and CMV-seronegative.

The chain combines TRBV6-4 with TRBJ2-2; the D gene is possibly TRBD2 (5 bases). Germline V CDR1 and CDR2: MRHNA, SNTAGT. The V and J ends lost 4 bases and 2 bases respectively, with 5 bases between them. The CDR3 contains 13 residues. The CDR3 here is CASSGTNTGELFF. CDR3 nucleotide sequence: TGTGCCAGCAGTGGGACTAACACCGGGGAGCTGTTTTTT.

The rearrangement joins TRBV7-3 to TRBJ1-5, with TRBD1 identical over 8 bases. Trimming removed 5 bases from V and 4 bases from J; junction bases left unmatched: 7. The CDR3 sequence is 15 residues long. The germline CDR1 and CDR2 sequences are SGHTA and FQGTGA. Here the CDR3 DNA reads TGTGCCAGCAGCCAAACAGGGGGGGGTAATCAGCCCCAGCATTTT. Translating gives CASSQTGGGNQPQHF.

The rearrangement links TRBV10-2 to TRBJ2-1; 8 positions match TRBD1. The V and J ends lost 6 bases and 0 bases, in that order; junction bases with no gene match: 1. CDR3 length: 14 amino acids. Per the germline V gene, CDR1 is WSHSY and CDR2 is SAAADI. CDR3 coding DNA: TGCGCCAGCAGCGGACAGGGCTCCTACAATGAGCAGTTCTTC. The encoded protein is CASSGQGSYNEQFF.

J is TRBJ1-4 and V is TRBV6-5; 8 positions agree with TRBD1. The CDR3 contains 16 residues. The junction had 7 bases not matched to a gene; V was cut back by 0 bases and J by 7 bases. CDR1 and CDR2 (germline): MNHEY, SVGAGI. CDR3 nucleotides: TGTGCCAGCAGTTACTCGCTTAGGACAGGGCGTGAAAAACTGTTTTTT. It yields the protein CASSYSLRTGREKLFF.

This rearrangement joins TRBV6-5 to TRBJ1-2; the D gene is possibly TRBD1 (5 bases). Trimming removed 4 bases at V and 4 bases at J, with 10 bases between. CDR1 and CDR2 (germline): MNHEY, SVGAGI. The CDR3 totals 13 residues. The CDR3 sequence is CASSLDNRYGYTF. CDR3 in DNA: TGTGCCAGCAGTTTGGACAACCGCTATGGCTACACCTTC.

Points on this clone: An end of the junction differs from the germline gene, which may be a read error. The chain uses TRBV2 and TRBJ2-7; 9 nucleotides line up with TRBD2. The CDR3 is 20 residues long. In germline, CDR1 is SNHLY, CDR2 FYNNEI. In DNA, the CDR3 is TGTGCCAGCGCAAACTCTTTTCGGCTTAGCGGGAGCCCCACCTCCGACGAGCAGTACTTC. It codes for CASANSFRLSGSPTSDEQYF.

The V and J genes are TRBV7-3 and TRBJ2-7, with 11 positions matching TRBD2. V dropped 5 bases and J dropped 1; count of bases not matched to a gene: 13. Germline V gene lookup returns CDR1 SGHTA and CDR2 FQGTGA. The CDR3 is 18 residues long. The CDR3 loop is CASSRRGLAGGGSYEQYF. For the CDR3, the DNA is TGTGCCAGCAGCCGACGTGGGCTAGCGGGAGGAGGATCCTACGAGCAGTACTTC. Supplemented by reference TRBV7-3 and TRBJ2-7, the full variable domain reads GAGVSQTPSNKVTEKGKYVELRCDPISGHTALYWYRQSLGQGPEFLIYFQGTGAADDSGLPNDRFFAVRPEGSVSTLKIQRTERGDSAVYLCASSRRGLAGGGSYEQYFGPGTRLTVT.

The genes are TRBV5-4 and TRBJ2-5; unclear D gene. Matching the DNA end better, TRBJ2-7 makes the J call doubtful. Germline V gene lookup returns CDR1 SGHNT and CDR2 YYREEE (reference sequence). The CDR3 consists of 14 residues. The CDR3 coding sequence is TGTGCCAGCAGCCCTCGAGTAGACTCCTACGAGCAGTACTTC. It specifies CASSPRVDSYEQYF.

The CDR3 sequence: CASSEKGEVSYNSPLHF. In DNA form, the CDR3 reads TGCGCCAGCAGTGAGAAGGGAGAGGTCTCCTATAATTCACCCCTCCACTTT. V gene TRBV10-2 combines with J gene TRBJ1-6; D gene uncertain. The CDR3 runs 17 residues. Between the trimmed V and J ends, which lost 2 bases and 0 bases, there was a span of 11 bases. Germline V gene sequence: CDR1 WSHSY, CDR2 SAAADI.

The gene calls are TRBV18 and TRBJ1-1; 11 positions agree with TRBD1. The V gene's germline CDR1 is KGHSH and CDR2 LQKENI. The CDR3 is made up of 18 amino acids. J lost 0 bases, V lost 2 bases, and 8 bases had no gene match. As DNA, the CDR3 is TGTGCCAGCTCACCAGGACAGGGGGCTGGATGGATGAACACTGAAGCTTTCTTT. Amino acids: CASSPGQGAGWMNTEAFF.